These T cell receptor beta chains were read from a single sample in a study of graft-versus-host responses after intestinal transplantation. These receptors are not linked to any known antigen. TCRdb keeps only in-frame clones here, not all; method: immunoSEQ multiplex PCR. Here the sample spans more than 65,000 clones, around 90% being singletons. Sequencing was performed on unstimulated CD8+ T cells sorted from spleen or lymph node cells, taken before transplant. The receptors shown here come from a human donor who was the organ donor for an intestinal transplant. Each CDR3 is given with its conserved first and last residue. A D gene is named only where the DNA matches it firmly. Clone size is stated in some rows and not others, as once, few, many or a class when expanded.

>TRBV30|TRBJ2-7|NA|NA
CAWSSGHLGEQYF
TGTGCCTGGAGTTCAGGACACTTGGGCGAGCAGTACTTC
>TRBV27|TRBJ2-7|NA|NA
CASSPGWWDEQYF
TGTGCCAGCAGTCCAGGGTGGTGGGACGAGCAGTACTTC
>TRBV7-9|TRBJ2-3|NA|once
CASRSGADTQYF
TGTGCCAGCAGGTCCGGAGCAGATACGCAGTATTTT
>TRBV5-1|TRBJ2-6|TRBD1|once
CASSLAVWTGRGGANVLTF
TGCGCCAGCAGCTTGGCCGTCTGGACAGGTCGTGGCGGGGCCAACGTCCTGACTTTC
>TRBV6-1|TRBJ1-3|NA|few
CASSQGAGNTIYF
TGTGCCAGCAGTCAGGGTGCTGGAAACACCATATATTTT
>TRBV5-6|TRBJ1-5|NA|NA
CASSLAISNQPQHF
TGTGCCAGCAGCTTGGCCATCAGCAATCAGCCCCAGCATTTT
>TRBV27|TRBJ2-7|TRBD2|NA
CASRALAGGRYEQYF
TGTGCCAGCAGGGCGCTAGCGGGGGGCCGCTACGAGCAGTACTTC
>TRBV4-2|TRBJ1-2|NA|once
CASSQEARVLGYTF
TGTGCCAGCAGCCAAGAGGCCCGGGTACTTGGCTACACCTTC
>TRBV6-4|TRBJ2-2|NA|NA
CASSDSGDTGELFF
TGTGCCAGCAGTGACTCAGGGGACACCGGGGAGCTGTTTTTT
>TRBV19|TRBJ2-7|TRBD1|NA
CASSILGTGSYEQYF
TGTGCCAGTAGTATACTTGGGACAGGGTCCTACGAGCAGTACTTC
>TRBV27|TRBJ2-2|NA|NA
CASSLRGTGELFF
TGTGCCAGCAGTTTAAGGGGCACCGGGGAGCTGTTTTTT
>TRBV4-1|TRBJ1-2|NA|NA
CASSVRLDPNYGYTF
TGCGCCAGCAGCGTTAGACTCGATCCTAACTATGGCTACACCTTC
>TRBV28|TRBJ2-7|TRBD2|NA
CASSLGREWGRYEQYF
TGTGCCAGCAGTTTGGGGAGGGAATGGGGACGTTACGAGCAGTACTTC
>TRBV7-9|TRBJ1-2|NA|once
CASSLGPGTSQGGYTF
TGTGCCAGCAGCTTGGGCCCAGGGACTTCCCAAGGGGGCTACACCTTC
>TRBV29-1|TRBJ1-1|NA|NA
CSHWGDQNTEAFF
TGCAGCCATTGGGGGGATCAGAACACTGAAGCTTTCTTT
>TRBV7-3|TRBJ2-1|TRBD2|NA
CASSSLAGALNEQFF
TGTGCCAGCAGCTCCCTAGCGGGAGCCCTGAATGAGCAGTTCTTC
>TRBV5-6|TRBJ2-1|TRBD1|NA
CASSYRTGGNNEQFF
TGTGCCAGCAGCTATAGGACAGGGGGAAACAATGAGCAGTTCTTC
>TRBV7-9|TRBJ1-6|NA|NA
CASSLAHPSSYNSPLHF
TGTGCCAGCAGCTTAGCCCATCCGAGCTCCTATAATTCACCCCTCCACTTT
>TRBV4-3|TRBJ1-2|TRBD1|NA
CASSQDTGQGSYGYTF
TGCGCCAGCAGCCAAGATACGGGACAGGGTTCCTATGGCTACACCTTC
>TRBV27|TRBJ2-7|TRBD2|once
CASSWTSGGPYEQYF
TGTGCCAGCAGTTGGACTAGCGGGGGGCCATACGAGCAGTACTTC
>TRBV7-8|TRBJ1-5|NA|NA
CASSLGRGIGNQPQHF
TGTGCCAGCAGCTTAGGGAGAGGGATTGGCAATCAGCCCCAGCATTTT
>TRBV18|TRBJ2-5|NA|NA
CASSPAGETQYF
TGTGCCAGCTCACCGGCGGGGGAGACCCAGTACTTC
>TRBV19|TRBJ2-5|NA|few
CASSLQGGETQYF
TGTGCCAGTAGTTTACAGGGCGGGGAGACCCAGTACTTC
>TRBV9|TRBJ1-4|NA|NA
CASSYRGFGKLFF
TGTGCCAGCAGCTATCGAGGTTTCGGAAAACTGTTTTTT
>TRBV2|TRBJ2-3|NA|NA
CASRAAWSTDTQYF
TGTGCCAGCAGGGCGGCTTGGAGCACAGATACGCAGTATTTT
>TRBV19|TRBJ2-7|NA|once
CASSWTGTLAYEQYF
TGTGCCAGTAGTTGGACTGGGACATTGGCCTACGAGCAGTACTTC
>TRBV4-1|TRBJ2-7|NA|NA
CASSQDGRGIYEQYF
TGCGCCAGCAGCCAAGACGGAAGGGGAATCTACGAGCAGTACTTC
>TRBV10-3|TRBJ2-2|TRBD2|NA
CAISTTSGGNTGELFF
TGTGCCATCAGTACCACTAGCGGGGGGAACACCGGGGAGCTGTTTTTT
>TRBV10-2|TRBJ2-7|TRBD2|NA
CASMGGGLEQYF
TGCGCCAGCATGGGCGGGGGGCTCGAGCAGTACTTC
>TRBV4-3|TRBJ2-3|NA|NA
CASSQDVAWEWGAIPTDTQYF
TGCGCCAGCAGCCAAGATGTGGCGTGGGAATGGGGCGCGATCCCCACAGATACGCAGTATTTT
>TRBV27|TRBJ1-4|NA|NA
CASSPVDRPTNEKLFF
TGTGCCAGCAGTCCGGTCGACAGACCAACTAATGAAAAACTGTTTTTT